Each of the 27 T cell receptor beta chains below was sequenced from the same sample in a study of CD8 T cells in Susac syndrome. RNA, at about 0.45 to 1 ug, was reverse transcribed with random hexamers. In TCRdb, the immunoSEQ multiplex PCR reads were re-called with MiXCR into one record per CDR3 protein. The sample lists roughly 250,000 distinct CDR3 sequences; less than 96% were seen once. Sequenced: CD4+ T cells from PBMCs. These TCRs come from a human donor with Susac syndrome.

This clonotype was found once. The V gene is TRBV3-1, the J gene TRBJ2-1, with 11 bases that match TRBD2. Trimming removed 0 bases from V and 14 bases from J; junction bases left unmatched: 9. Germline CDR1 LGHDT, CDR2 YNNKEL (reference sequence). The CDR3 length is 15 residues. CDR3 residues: CASSQERLAGRSEFF. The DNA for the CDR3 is TGTGCCAGCAGCCAAGAACGACTAGCGGGAAGATCTGAGTTCTTC.

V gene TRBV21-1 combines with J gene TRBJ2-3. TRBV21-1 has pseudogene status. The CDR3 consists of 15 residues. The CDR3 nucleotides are TGTGCCAGCGAAGAGGTCATCACTAGCACAGATACGCAGTATTTT. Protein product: CASEEVITSTDTQYF.

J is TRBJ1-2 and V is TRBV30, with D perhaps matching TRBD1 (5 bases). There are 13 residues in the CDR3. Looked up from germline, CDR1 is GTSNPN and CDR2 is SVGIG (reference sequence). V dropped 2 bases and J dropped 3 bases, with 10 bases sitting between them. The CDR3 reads CAWSPGWDYGYTF. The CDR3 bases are TGTGCCTGGAGTCCAGGGTGGGACTATGGCTACACCTTC.

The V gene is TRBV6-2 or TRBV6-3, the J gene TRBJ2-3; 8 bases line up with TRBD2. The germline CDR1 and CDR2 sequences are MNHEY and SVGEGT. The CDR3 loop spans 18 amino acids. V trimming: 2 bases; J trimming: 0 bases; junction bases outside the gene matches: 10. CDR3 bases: TGTGCCAGCAGTTACCCTTACCCGACTAGCGCTAGCACAGATACGCAGTATTTT. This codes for CASSYPYPTSASTDTQYF.

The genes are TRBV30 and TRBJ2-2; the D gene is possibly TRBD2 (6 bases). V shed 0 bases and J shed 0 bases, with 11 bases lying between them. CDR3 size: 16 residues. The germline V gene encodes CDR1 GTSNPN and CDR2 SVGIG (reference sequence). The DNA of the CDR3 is TGTGCCTGGAGTGTAAGGAGGGCGACGAACACCGGGGAGCTGTTTTTT. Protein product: CAWSVRRATNTGELFF.

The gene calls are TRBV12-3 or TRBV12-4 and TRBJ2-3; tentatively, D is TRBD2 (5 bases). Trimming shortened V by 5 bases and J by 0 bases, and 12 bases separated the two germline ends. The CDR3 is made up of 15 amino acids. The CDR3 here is CASSPAGISTDTQYF. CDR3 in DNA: TGTGCCAGCAGTCCCGCCGGGATAAGCACAGATACGCAGTATTTT.

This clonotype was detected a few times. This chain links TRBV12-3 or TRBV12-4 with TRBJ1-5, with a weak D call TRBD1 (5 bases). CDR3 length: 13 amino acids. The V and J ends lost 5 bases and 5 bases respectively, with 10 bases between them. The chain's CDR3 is CASSQGRDQPQHF. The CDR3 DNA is TGTGCCAGCAGTCAGGGAAGGGATCAGCCCCAGCATTTT.

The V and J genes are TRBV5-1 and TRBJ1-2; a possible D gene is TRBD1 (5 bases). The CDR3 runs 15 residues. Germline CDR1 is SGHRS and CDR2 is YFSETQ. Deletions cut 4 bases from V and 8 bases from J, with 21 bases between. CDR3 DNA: TGCGCCAGCAGCCGCCGAGTTGTAGGGGAGGGCGGCTACACCTTC. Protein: CASSRRVVGEGGYTF.

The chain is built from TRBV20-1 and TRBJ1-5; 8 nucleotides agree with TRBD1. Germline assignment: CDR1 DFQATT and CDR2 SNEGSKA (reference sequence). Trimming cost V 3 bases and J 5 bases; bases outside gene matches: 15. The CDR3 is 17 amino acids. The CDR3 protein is CSASPLLGQGTYQPQHF. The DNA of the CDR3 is TGCAGTGCTAGTCCGCTCCTCGGACAGGGAACCTATCAGCCCCAGCATTTT.

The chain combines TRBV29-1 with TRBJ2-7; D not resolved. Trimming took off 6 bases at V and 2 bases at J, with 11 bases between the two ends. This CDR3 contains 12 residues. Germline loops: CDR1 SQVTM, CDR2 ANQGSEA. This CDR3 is CSVGPDPYEQYV. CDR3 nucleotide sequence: TGCAGCGTCGGCCCCGACCCCTACGAGCAGTACGTC.

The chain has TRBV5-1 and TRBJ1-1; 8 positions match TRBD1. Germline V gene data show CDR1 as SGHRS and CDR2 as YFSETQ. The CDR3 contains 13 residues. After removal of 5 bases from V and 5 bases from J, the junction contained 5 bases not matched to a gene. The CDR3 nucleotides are TGCGCCAGCAGTTCTCAGGGGGCTACTGAAGCTTTCTTT. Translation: CASSSQGATEAFF.

CDR3 coding DNA: TGTGCCAGCAGACGCCCTGGCGGGAGGCAAGAGACCCAGTACTTC. This sequence encodes CASRRPGGRQETQYF. The chain links TRBV11-2 to TRBJ2-5; 8 bases are a match to TRBD2. This CDR3 has 15 amino acids. The V gene's germline CDR1 is SGHAT and CDR2 FQNNGV. The V segment lost 6 bases and the J segment 2 bases; nucleotides outside the gene matches: 8.

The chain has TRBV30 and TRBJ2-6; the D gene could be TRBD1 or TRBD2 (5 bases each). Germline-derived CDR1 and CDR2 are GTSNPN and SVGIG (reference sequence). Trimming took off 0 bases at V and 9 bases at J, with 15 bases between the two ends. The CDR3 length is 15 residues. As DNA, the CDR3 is TGTGCCTGGAGTGTACGGGGCTTTGTGGGCAACGTCCTGACTTTC. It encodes CAWSVRGFVGNVLTF.

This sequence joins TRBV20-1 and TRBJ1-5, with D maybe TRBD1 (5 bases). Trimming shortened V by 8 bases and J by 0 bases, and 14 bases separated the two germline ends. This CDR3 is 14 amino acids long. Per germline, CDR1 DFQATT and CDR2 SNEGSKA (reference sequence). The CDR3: CSTRRGSSNQPQHF. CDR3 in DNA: TGCAGTACACGTAGGGGCAGTAGCAATCAGCCCCAGCATTTT.

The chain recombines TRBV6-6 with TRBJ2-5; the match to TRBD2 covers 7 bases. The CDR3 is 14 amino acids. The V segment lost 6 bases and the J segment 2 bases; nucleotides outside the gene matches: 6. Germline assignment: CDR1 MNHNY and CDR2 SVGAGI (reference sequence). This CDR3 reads CASSLASGQETQYF. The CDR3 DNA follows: TGTGCCAGCAGCCTCGCTAGCGGACAAGAGACCCAGTACTTC.

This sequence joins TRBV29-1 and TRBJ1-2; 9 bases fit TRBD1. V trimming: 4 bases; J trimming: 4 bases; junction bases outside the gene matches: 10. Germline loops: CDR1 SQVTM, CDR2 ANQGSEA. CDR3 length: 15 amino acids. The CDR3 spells CSVVGHRDRVYGYTF. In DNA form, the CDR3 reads TGCAGCGTTGTCGGGCACCGGGACAGGGTCTATGGCTACACCTTC.

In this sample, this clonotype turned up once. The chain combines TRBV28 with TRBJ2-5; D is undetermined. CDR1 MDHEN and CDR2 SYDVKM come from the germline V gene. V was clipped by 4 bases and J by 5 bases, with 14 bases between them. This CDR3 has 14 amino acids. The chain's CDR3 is CASSSPRQGETQYF. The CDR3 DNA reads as TGTGCCAGCAGTTCCCCGCGTCAAGGGGAGACCCAGTACTTC.

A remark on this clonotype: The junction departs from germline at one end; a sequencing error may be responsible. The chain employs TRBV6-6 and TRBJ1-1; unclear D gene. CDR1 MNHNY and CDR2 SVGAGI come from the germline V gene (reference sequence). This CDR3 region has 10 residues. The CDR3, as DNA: TGCGCCGCGTTAAGGACTGAAGCTTTCTTT. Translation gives CAALRTEAFF.

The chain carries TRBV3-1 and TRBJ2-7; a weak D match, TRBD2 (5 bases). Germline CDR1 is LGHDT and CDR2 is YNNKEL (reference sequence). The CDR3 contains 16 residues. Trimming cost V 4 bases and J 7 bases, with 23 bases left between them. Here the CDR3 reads CASSRLTEERVGEQYF. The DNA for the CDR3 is TGTGCCAGCAGCCGCTTGACGGAGGAGCGCGTCGGAGAGCAGTACTTC.

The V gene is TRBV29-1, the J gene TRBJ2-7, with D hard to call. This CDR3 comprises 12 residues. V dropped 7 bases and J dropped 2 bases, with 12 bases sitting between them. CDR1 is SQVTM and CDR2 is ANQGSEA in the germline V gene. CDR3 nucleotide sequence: TGCAGCGCTATCCAGCGCCCCTACGAGCAGTACTTC. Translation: CSAIQRPYEQYF.

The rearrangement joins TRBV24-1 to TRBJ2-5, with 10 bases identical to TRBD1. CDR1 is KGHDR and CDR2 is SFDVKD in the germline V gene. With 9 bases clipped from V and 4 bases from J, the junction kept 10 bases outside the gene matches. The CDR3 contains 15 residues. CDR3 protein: CATAKTGGVSETQYF. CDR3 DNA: TGTGCCACCGCCAAGACAGGGGGCGTTTCAGAGACCCAGTACTTC.

The CDR3 region is CASSQELYGYTF. The CDR3 DNA reads TGTGCCAGCAGCCAAGAACTCTACGGCTACACCTTC. This chain links TRBV3-1 with TRBJ1-2; no clear D gene. V was cut by 0 bases and J by 8 bases, with 7 bases left in between. In germline, CDR1 is LGHDT, CDR2 YNNKEL (reference sequence). This CDR3 is 12 amino acids long.

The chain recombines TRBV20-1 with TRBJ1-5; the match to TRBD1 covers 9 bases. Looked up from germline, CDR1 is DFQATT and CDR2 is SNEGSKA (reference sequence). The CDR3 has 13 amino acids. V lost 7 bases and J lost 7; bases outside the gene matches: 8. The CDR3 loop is CSVNRGRGQPQHF. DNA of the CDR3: TGCAGTGTTAACAGGGGGCGAGGGCAGCCCCAGCATTTT.

In DNA form, the CDR3 reads TGCAGCGTTAGGGATACAGGGGGGGAGACCCAGTACTTC. It yields the protein CSVRDTGGETQYF. The V and J genes are TRBV29-1 and TRBJ2-5, with 8 nucleotides matching TRBD1. The length of the CDR3 is 13 residues. Germline V CDR1 and CDR2: SQVTM, ANQGSEA. The V and J ends lost 5 bases and 5 bases, in that order; junction bases with no gene match: 7.

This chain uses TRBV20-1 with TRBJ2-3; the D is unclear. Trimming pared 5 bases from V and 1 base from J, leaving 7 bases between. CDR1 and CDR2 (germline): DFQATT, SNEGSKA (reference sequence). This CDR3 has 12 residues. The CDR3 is CSAPVRTDTQYF. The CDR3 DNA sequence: TGCAGTGCTCCGGTCCGCACAGATACGCAGTATTTT.

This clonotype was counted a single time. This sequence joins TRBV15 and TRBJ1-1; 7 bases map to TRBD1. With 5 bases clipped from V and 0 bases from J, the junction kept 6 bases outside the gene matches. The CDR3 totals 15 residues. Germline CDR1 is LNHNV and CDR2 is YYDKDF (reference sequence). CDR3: CATSAITGVNTEAFF. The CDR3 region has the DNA TGTGCCACCAGCGCGATCACAGGGGTGAACACTGAAGCTTTCTTT.

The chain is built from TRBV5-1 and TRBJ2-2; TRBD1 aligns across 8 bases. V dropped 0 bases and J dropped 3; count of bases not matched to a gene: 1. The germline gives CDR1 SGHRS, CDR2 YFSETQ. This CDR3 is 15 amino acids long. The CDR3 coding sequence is TGCGCCAGCAGCTTGGTGGACAGGGACACCGGGGAGCTGTTTTTT. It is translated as CASSLVDRDTGELFF.